The present TCR beta chain was sequenced within a study of blood T cell repertoires in COVID-19. The overall study: The samples span acute and convalescent COVID-19 from the United States, Italy and Spain. PBMCs, B-cell-depleted T cells, or T cells provided the cDNA or gDNA that made up the material.

The Seattle site enrolled patients during active infection and followed them longitudinally. In the authors' methods: Amplifying reference gene primers gave estimates of nucleated cell counts. The protocol was immunoSEQ multiplex PCR, while the TCRdb copy is restricted to in-frame clones and leaves out a portion. The V and J calls and clone size come from that table; D and trimming were worked out from the DNA. The sample comprises 65,000 to 95,000 clones, approximately 91% of which are singletons, and around 2.6% rests with the top ten. The CDR3 totals 15 residues. J lost 4 bases, V lost 3 bases, and 3 bases had no gene match. Per germline, CDR1 SGDLS and CDR2 YYNGEE.

Input material: peripheral blood. The gene calls are TRBV9 and TRBJ2-1; 11 bases fit TRBD2. The source is a man between 45 and 60 years old with COVID-19, enrolled during active disease. CDR3 nucleotide sequence: TGTGCCAGCAGCGGGGGACTAGCGGAATACAATGAGCAGTTCTTC. Amino acids: CASSGGLAEYNEQFF.